These T cell receptor beta chains were read from a single sample in a study of T-cell memory formation after mild COVID-19. TCRdb ran MiXCR on the 5' RACE reads and lists one entry per CDR3 protein. Here the sample spans roughly 86,000 distinct CDR3 sequences, about 13% being singletons. The source material was PBMCs or a T cell subset sorted from them (not recorded which). Receptors were obtained from an adult woman who had mild COVID-19 (a few samples of this study predate the infection). Cell type and time point are not known. The CDR3 runs from the conserved cysteine through the conserved F or W. A D gene is named only where the DNA matches it firmly. Clone sizes are given selectively: once, few, many, or a class where the clone is expanded.

v_gene	d_gene	j_gene	abundance	CDR3nt	CDR3aa
TRBV19	NA	TRBJ2-7	NA	TGTGCCAGTAGTATTAGACAGGACTCCTACGAGCAGTACTTC	CASSIRQDSYEQYF
TRBV12-3/TRBV12-4	NA	TRBJ2-3	few	TGTGCCAGCACCTCCGTCCAGGGCCCCACAGATACGCAGTATTTT	CASTSVQGPTDTQYF
TRBV20-1	NA	TRBJ2-7	NA	TGCAGTGCTAGAGATCGACGGGAGAGCTCCTACGAGCAGTACTTC	CSARDRRESSYEQYF
TRBV20-1	TRBD2	TRBJ2-5	many	TGCAGTGCTGGGAGAGGGAGCGGGAGAATCCAAGAGACCCAGTACTTC	CSAGRGSGRIQETQYF
TRBV15	NA	TRBJ1-3	NA	TGTGCCACCAGCAGAGAAGTCAGTGATTTGGGAAACACCATATATTTT	CATSREVSDLGNTIYF
TRBV20-1	NA	TRBJ2-7	NA	TGCAGTGCTAGAGATCCCAAGGCGACGATCTACGAGCAGTACTTC	CSARDPKATIYEQYF
TRBV11-3	NA	TRBJ2-7	few	TGTGCCAGCAGCTTCTTAAAGAGTGGCCCCGAGCAGTACTTC	CASSFLKSGPEQYF
TRBV11-2	NA	TRBJ2-5	many	TGTGCCAGCAGCTTACTATTCCGCGGGGTGGGGGAGACCCAGTACTTC	CASSLLFRGVGETQYF
TRBV29-1	NA	TRBJ2-1	few	TGCAGCGTTGAAGGGCTGGGCAATGAGCAGTTCTTC	CSVEGLGNEQFF
TRBV15	NA	TRBJ2-7	NA	TGTGCCACCAGCGGAAAGGAGGGCTTCTCCTCCTACGAGCAGTACTTC	CATSGKEGFSSYEQYF
TRBV4-3	TRBD2	TRBJ2-1	few	TGCGCCAGCAGCCAAGAAATAGCGGGAGTTGGCAATGAGCAGTTCTTC	CASSQEIAGVGNEQFF
TRBV29-1	TRBD2	TRBJ2-1	NA	TGCAGCTTCCGACTAGCGGGGGTGGAAGAGCAGTTCTTC	CSFRLAGVEEQFF
TRBV14	NA	TRBJ2-7	few	TGTGCCAGCAGCCAATGGGACAACTACGAGCAGTACTTC	CASSQWDNYEQYF
TRBV27	TRBD2	TRBJ2-7	few	TGTGCCAGCAGTTTATCCGGGACTAGCGGTTCCTACGAGCAGTACTTC	CASSLSGTSGSYEQYF
TRBV6-2/TRBV6-3	NA	TRBJ2-7	NA	TGTGCCAGCAGTTACTCGGCGCGGGCCTCCGAGCAGTACTTC	CASSYSARASEQYF
TRBV7-3	NA	TRBJ1-2	once	TGTGCCAGCAGCTTATTCGTAGGGAAGGACTATGGCTACACCTTC	CASSLFVGKDYGYTF
TRBV7-9	TRBD2	TRBJ2-3	NA	TGTGCCAGCAGCTATTTAGCGGGGATGAGCATAACTAGCACAGATACGCAGTATTTT	CASSYLAGMSITSTDTQYF
TRBV27	NA	TRBJ2-1	few	TGTGCCAGCAGGGACGTCCTGAGCTCCTACAATGAGCAGTTCTTC	CASRDVLSSYNEQFF
TRBV7-6	TRBD2	TRBJ2-5	NA	TGTGCCAGCAGCTACCGCGGGGGGGTGGAGACCCAGTACTTC	CASSYRGGVETQYF
TRBV5-1	NA	TRBJ1-2	few	TGCGCCAGCACCCCGGCCGGCCGACCCTATGGCTACACCTTC	CASTPAGRPYGYTF
TRBV6-4	NA	TRBJ2-1	NA	TGTGCCGGGAACCTAATGGCGCAGTTCTTC	CAGNLMAQFF
TRBV7-9	NA	TRBJ2-1	NA	TGTGCCAGCAGCACCGGGCCGCCTGGGCAGTTCTTC	CASSTGPPGQFF
TRBV5-1	NA	TRBJ1-3	NA	TGCGCCAGCAGCCCTTTCGGCGGGGGGCCTGGAAACACCATATATTTT	CASSPFGGGPGNTIYF
TRBV6-2/TRBV6-3	NA	TRBJ2-7	many	TGTGCCAGCAGGAAGGACAGTGACTACGAGCAGTACTTC	CASRKDSDYEQYF
TRBV9	NA	TRBJ1-2	few	TGTGCCAGCAGCGTTGGGGACCATCCTAACTATGGCTACACCTTC	CASSVGDHPNYGYTF
TRBV7-9	TRBD2	TRBJ2-1	NA	TGTGCCAGCAGCTTAGTGGCGGGAGCGGACAATGAGCAGTTCTTC	CASSLVAGADNEQFF
TRBV7-9	NA	TRBJ2-1	many	TGTGCCAGCAGCTTAGGAGGGAACGGAAAAAATGAGCAGTTCTTC	CASSLGGNGKNEQFF
TRBV6-6	NA	TRBJ1-4	few	TGTGCCAGCACCTCTGGACAAAAACTGTTTTTT	CASTSGQKLFF
TRBV4-2	TRBD1	TRBJ2-7	few	TGTGCCAGCAGCCAGGGGACAGGGTCGACTTCCTACGAGCAGTACTTC	CASSQGTGSTSYEQYF
TRBV12-3/TRBV12-4	NA	TRBJ1-6	NA	TGTGCCAGCAGTTTTTCCCACCCATCCTATAATTCACCCCTCCACTTT	CASSFSHPSYNSPLHF
TRBV4-1	NA	TRBJ1-5	NA	TGCGCCAGCAGCCCCCAAAGGTATCAGCCCCAGCATTTT	CASSPQRYQPQHF
TRBV5-1	TRBD1	TRBJ2-1	many	TGCGCCAGCAGCTTGCGACAGGGGGCCTATGAGCAGTTCTTC	CASSLRQGAYEQFF
TRBV7-2	NA	TRBJ1-1	few	TGTGCCAGCAGCTTAGCTTCGAGGGGTCTAGCTTTCTTT	CASSLASRGLAFF
TRBV4-2	NA	TRBJ2-3	few	TGTGCCAGCAGCCAAGGAGCAGGGCATACCCCGTATTTT	CASSQGAGHTPYF
TRBV4-1	NA	TRBJ2-2	NA	TGCGCCAGCAGCCAAGACAGGTCCACCGGGGAGCTGTTTTTT	CASSQDRSTGELFF
TRBV11-2	NA	TRBJ2-7	few	TGTGCCAGCAGCGCCGAGGGAGGTCTCGAGCAGTACTTC	CASSAEGGLEQYF
TRBV7-2	TRBD2	TRBJ2-1	NA	TGTGCCAGCAGCGAGAGCGGGAGTCCGAGCAATGAGCAGTTCTTC	CASSESGSPSNEQFF
TRBV15	NA	TRBJ2-2	few	TGTGCCACCAGCAGAGAGGACAGTAACACCGGGGAGCTGTTTTTT	CATSREDSNTGELFF
TRBV5-1	TRBD2	TRBJ2-1	few	TGCGCCAGCAGCCACGGGACTAGCGGTAACAATGAGCAGTTCTTC	CASSHGTSGNNEQFF
TRBV6-5	TRBD2	TRBJ2-3	NA	TGTGCCAGCAGTTACCAAGGACTAGCGGGGACCCGCACAGATACGCAGTATTTT	CASSYQGLAGTRTDTQYF
TRBV6-1	TRBD1	TRBJ1-1	NA	TGTGCCAGCAGTCCTCGGACAGGGACCACTGAAGCTTTCTTT	CASSPRTGTTEAFF
TRBV11-1	TRBD2	TRBJ2-5	few	TGTGCCAGCAGCTACCCGGAGGGGACTAGCGGGCGCGGTTACCAAGAGACCCAGTACTTC	CASSYPEGTSGRGYQETQYF
TRBV12-3/TRBV12-4	TRBD2	TRBJ2-2	NA	TGTGCCAGCAGTTTTCCAACTAGCGGGAGGGCCGTCGGGGAGCTGTTTTTT	CASSFPTSGRAVGELFF
TRBV5-5	NA	TRBJ2-3	many	TGTGCCAGCAGCCCCTCGGGGGGCACAGATACGCAGTATTTT	CASSPSGGTDTQYF
TRBV20-1	TRBD1	TRBJ1-2	many	TGCAGTGCAAAGACAGGGTGGGACTATGGCTACACCTTC	CSAKTGWDYGYTF